This note documents a single TCR beta chain sequence. As yet, its antigen is unknown. Quantitative 5'-RACE with molecular barcodes was used to make the TCR beta libraries. TCRdb ran MiXCR on the 5' RACE reads and lists one entry per CDR3 protein. The repertoire includes about 160,000 distinct CDR3 sequences, 9.8% of them detected once, and more than 13% sits in the top ten. V was shortened by 7 bases and J by 5 bases, with 14 bases between the two germline ends. Germline values: CDR1 LNHDA, CDR2 SQIVND (reference sequence). CDR3 length: 13 amino acids. This sample is drawn from a study of CD8 T cells in ankylosing spondylitis. General study findings and limits: Researchers report that disease-linked clones proved CD8+ and relatively rare in peripheral blood.

Sequencing input: blood, either unsorted or a sorted T cell fraction (not recorded which). The chain combines TRBV19 with TRBJ2-5; D possibly corresponds to TRBD1 (6 bases). The origin of this receptor is a female donor with ankylosing spondylitis or in good health (not recorded which). The chain's CDR3 is CASNPQGSETQYF. The CDR3 DNA is TGTGCCAGTAACCCTCAGGGGAGCGAGACCCAGTACTTC.